The clone carrying this T cell receptor beta chain appeared many times. Its matching antigen is unknown. This sample is part of a study of T-cell reconstitution after alpha-beta-depleted transplantation in children. Unique molecular identifiers featured in how the TCRbeta library was prepared. TCRdb re-analysed the PCR reads in MiXCR, keeping a single row per CDR3 protein. The repertoire includes 490,000 or so distinct CDR3 sequences, roughly 10% of them detected once, and roughly 2% sits in the top ten. Broader study findings: Alpha-beta T cells present about two months after transplant were reported to originate from several hundred expanded graft clones. Surviving recipient T cells and thymic progenitors accounted for the high day-60 TCRbeta diversity observed in some patients. Newly made T cells mostly supplied T-cell counts and diversity one year after transplant.

Germline CDR1 and CDR2: SGHRS and YFSETQ. Trimming shortened V by 4 bases and J by 2 bases, and 13 bases separated the two germline ends. The CDR3 has 14 amino acids. This clonotype was sampled from a child under 10 years old with inherited bone marrow failure, due to receive a stem cell transplant. This rearrangement joins TRBV5-1 to TRBJ2-7; possible D gene TRBD2, 6 bases. This sample comprised PBMCs, obtained before TCRalphabeta/CD19-depleted stem cell transplant. The CDR3 DNA follows: TGCGCCAGCAGCCCGTGGGGGAGGACCTACGAGCAGTACTTC. Protein sequence: CASSPWGRTYEQYF.